This TCR beta chain was recorded in a study of blood T cell repertoires in COVID-19. Study as a whole: Collection of acute and convalescent COVID-19 samples took place in the United States, Italy and Spain. PBMCs, B-cell-depleted T cells, or T cells were the source of the cDNA or gDNA that made up the material.

CDR3 size: 16 residues. Trimming at V came to 3 bases and at J to 2 bases, leaving 7 bases not matched to a gene. In germline, CDR1 is SGHRS, CDR2 YFSETQ. Authors' data handling: Reference gene primers were amplified, and this amplification served to estimate nucleated cell counts. Produced via immunoSEQ multiplex PCR; TCRdb's table is partial and in-frame only. The DNA gave D and trimming, while V, J and clone size come from that table. The data show more than 150,000 clones, roughly 80% seen once. This sequence was found in a human donor in a cohort sampled during active COVID-19. This rearrangement joins TRBV5-1 to TRBJ1-1; 10 nucleotides line up with TRBD1. Material: peripheral blood. This chain's CDR3 is CASSSLRTGGNTEAFF. The CDR3 DNA follows: TGCGCCAGCAGCTCATTGCGGACAGGGGGAAACACTGAAGCTTTCTTT.